These 19 T cell receptor beta chains share one sample of origin, sequenced in a study of blood T cell repertoires in COVID-19 (TCRdb year 2020). Library generation was performed with the immunoSEQ multiplex PCR assay. Here the immuneACCESS table is served through TCRdb, limited to in-frame sequences with V and J called. Missing clones are a known gap in these copies; in checked studies unresolved V genes cover under half, and the rest lacks a known reason. In all, the sample holds about 270,000 clones, and over 75% of those were seen once. The top ten clones comprise 9.1% of the sample. The sample consisted of PBMCs or T cells enriched from blood (not recorded which). These receptors were obtained from a woman aged 45-65 years with acute COVID-19.

This chain uses TRBV9 with TRBJ1-3; possibly TRBD1 for D (6 bases). Germline V gene data show CDR1 as SGDLS and CDR2 as YYNGEE. V lost 2 bases to trimming and J lost 0 bases, with 15 bases between them. The CDR3 runs to 17 residues. The CDR3 loop is CASSVGTTGYSGNTIYF. The CDR3 region has the DNA TGTGCCAGCAGCGTCGGTACAACAGGGTACTCTGGAAACACCATATATTTT.

The V call is TRBV5-4, the J call TRBJ2-3; 7 bases fit TRBD1. The V gene end was trimmed by 1 base and the J gene end by 2 bases; junction bases not matched to a gene: 10. The germline gives CDR1 SGHNT, CDR2 YYREEE (reference sequence). The CDR3 runs 17 residues. The CDR3 loop reads CASSLRRTGRPTDTQYF. Written as DNA, the CDR3 is TGTGCCAGCAGCTTGCGGAGGACAGGACGACCCACAGATACGCAGTATTTT.

The gene calls are TRBV10-1 and TRBJ2-1; the match to TRBD2 covers 8 bases. With 3 bases clipped from V and 9 bases from J, the junction kept 10 bases outside the gene matches. Germline assignment: CDR1 WNHNN and CDR2 SYGVQD (reference sequence). This CDR3 spans 15 amino acids. In DNA form, the CDR3 reads TGCGCCAGCAGTGAAGCGGGGGCGCACCTCGGTGAGCAGTTCTTC. Protein product: CASSEAGAHLGEQFF.

The chain is built from TRBV7-2 and TRBJ2-1, with D tentatively TRBD2 (5 bases). The CDR3 consists of 15 residues. Trimming pared 1 base from V and 7 bases from J, leaving 14 bases between. Germline V lookup: CDR1 SGHTA, CDR2 FQGNSA. The DNA for the CDR3 is TGTGCCAGCAGCTTAGGATCGGGGTACCAAAATGAGCAGTTCTTC. Translation gives CASSLGSGYQNEQFF.

This clone has just a few counts. The chain combines TRBV24-1 with TRBJ2-1; maybe TRBD2 (5 bases). The CDR3 has 16 amino acids. Germline V gives CDR1 KGHDR, CDR2 SFDVKD. Between the trimmed V and J ends, which lost 7 bases and 0 bases, there was a span of 15 bases. The CDR3 DNA reads TGTGCCACCAGGGACTCCCAATCCCCCTCCTACAATGAGCAGTTCTTC. Translated: CATRDSQSPSYNEQFF.

The gene calls are TRBV24-1 and TRBJ2-7, with D perhaps matching TRBD2 (5 bases). Germline assignment: CDR1 KGHDR and CDR2 SFDVKD. The CDR3 covers 14 residues. Trimming left V 2 bases short and J 2 bases short, with 9 bases between. CDR3 nucleotides: TGTGCCACCAGTGATTGGGCGGGTCCCTACGAGCAGTACTTC. The encoded protein is CATSDWAGPYEQYF.

The chain couples TRBV6-5 to TRBJ1-1; D remains ambiguous. The CDR3 runs 14 residues. Trimming took 2 bases from V and 5 from J, leaving 12 bases between them. The germline CDR1 and CDR2 sequences are MNHEY and SVGAGI. The CDR3 loop is CASSYGDGWTEAFF. CDR3 nucleotide sequence: TGTGCCAGCAGTTACGGTGACGGGTGGACTGAAGCTTTCTTT.

This chain uses TRBV9 with TRBJ2-3, with D maybe TRBD1 (5 bases). Trimming removed 0 bases from V and 1 base from J, with 9 bases in between. The CDR3 extends over 15 amino acids. CDR1 SGDLS and CDR2 YYNGEE come from the germline V gene. DNA for the CDR3: TGTGCCAGCAGCGTAGGGATCAGGGGCACAGATACGCAGTATTTT. Its protein is CASSVGIRGTDTQYF.

J is TRBJ1-1 and V is TRBV29-1; a possible D gene is TRBD1 (5 bases). V lost 2 bases and J 1 base, leaving 8 bases between the germline ends. The CDR3 has 13 residues. The germline gives CDR1 SQVTM, CDR2 ANQGSEA. The CDR3 nucleotides are TGCAGCGTTGAATCAGGACAGAACACTGAAGCTTTCTTT. Translated, it gives CSVESGQNTEAFF.

The gene calls are TRBV6-5 and TRBJ1-6; D is undetermined. The CDR3 contains 16 residues. The germline gives CDR1 MNHEY, CDR2 SVGAGI. V lost 2 bases and J lost 3, with 11 bases in between. DNA for the CDR3: TGTGCCAGCAGTTACGACGGAGGGCTCTATAATTCACCCCTCCACTTT. Its translation is CASSYDGGLYNSPLHF.

This rearrangement joins TRBV4-2 to TRBJ1-2; 7 bases align to TRBD1. The CDR3 has 12 residues. Germline V gene sequence: CDR1 LGHNA, CDR2 YNFKEQ. J gave up 9 bases and V 3 bases, and 4 bases lay outside the gene matches. CDR3 protein: CASSQRDRSYTF. For the CDR3, the DNA is TGTGCCAGCAGCCAGAGGGACAGAAGCTACACCTTC.

The rearrangement links TRBV5-1 to TRBJ1-4; the match to TRBD1 covers 12 bases. Germline values: CDR1 SGHRS, CDR2 YFSETQ. V gave up 7 bases and J gave up 1 base; unmatched junction bases: 5. The CDR3 contains 16 residues. CDR3 region: CASGTGGSGTNEKLFF. In nucleotides, the CDR3 is TGCGCCAGCGGGACAGGGGGCAGTGGAACTAATGAAAAACTGTTTTTT.

The rearrangement uses TRBV6-1 and TRBJ1-1, with D maybe TRBD1 (6 bases). This CDR3 comprises 13 residues. Germline assignment: CDR1 MNHNS and CDR2 SASEGT. V was shortened by 0 bases and J by 11 bases, with 13 bases between the two germline ends. CDR3: CASSEAENRAAFF. As DNA, the CDR3 is TGTGCCAGCAGTGAAGCGGAAAACAGGGCTGCTTTCTTT.

The chain couples TRBV11-3 to TRBJ2-7; TRBD2 might be the D (5 bases). Trimming left V 5 bases short and J 2 bases short, with 13 bases between. Germline CDR1 and CDR2: SGHNT and YENEEA. This CDR3 is 14 amino acids long. The CDR3 spells CASSHYTRAYEQYF. In DNA, the CDR3 is TGTGCCAGCAGCCACTACACTAGAGCCTACGAGCAGTACTTC.

The chain recombines TRBV18 with TRBJ1-1, with D possibly being TRBD1 (5 bases). CDR3 length: 13 amino acids. Germline values: CDR1 KGHSH, CDR2 LQKENI. Trimming removed 6 bases from V and 1 base from J, with 9 bases in between. The CDR3 spells CASSDDRNTEAFF. In DNA, the CDR3 is TGTGCCAGCTCGGACGACAGGAACACTGAAGCTTTCTTT.

The table lists this clone with a few counts. Since no conserved phenylalanine or tryptophan closes the CDR3, a read error is the likely cause. Because the CDR3's place on the DNA is in doubt, the DNA is left out and the CDR3 is given as listed by TCRdb. The chain is built from TRBV3-1 (or the pseudogene TRBV3-2) and TRBJ1-2. Termini included, the CDR3 measures 8 amino acids. Per germline, CDR1 LGHDT and CDR2 YNNKEL (reference sequence). The CDR3 is CASSQDLV.

J is TRBJ1-1 and V is TRBV27; 9 nucleotides line up with TRBD1. This CDR3 spans 16 amino acids. Germline-derived CDR1 and CDR2 are MNHEY and SMNVEV (reference sequence). Germline trimming cut 3 bases from V and 1 base from J; bases unmatched to any gene: 6. CDR3 DNA: TGTGCCAGCAGTTTGATGCCGGGACAGGGGAACACTGAAGCTTTCTTT. As protein: CASSLMPGQGNTEAFF.

This chain joins TRBV9 and TRBJ1-2, with 8 positions matching TRBD1. This CDR3 contains 14 residues. V lost 2 bases and J lost 6; bases outside the gene matches: 6. CDR1 is SGDLS, CDR2 YYNGEE, per germline. CDR3 region: CASSVRTGPHGYTF. For the CDR3, the DNA is TGTGCCAGCAGCGTTAGGACAGGGCCACATGGCTACACCTTC. Full variable domain (outside the CDR3, taken from reference TRBV9 and TRBJ1-2): DSGVTQTPKHLITATGQRVTLRCSPRSGDLSVYWYQQSLDQGLQFLIQYYNGEERAKGNILERFSAQQFPDLHSELNLSSLELGDSALYFCASSVRTGPHGYTFGSGTRLTVV.

This clone was seen a few times. CDR3 in amino acids: CSVGGRQGSYNEQFF. CDR3 DNA: TGCAGCGTGGGTGGAAGGCAGGGCTCCTACAATGAGCAGTTCTTC. The V and J genes are TRBV29-1 and TRBJ2-1, with a possible D match to TRBD1 (5 bases). V lost 6 bases to trimming and J lost 0 bases, with 15 bases between them. The length of the CDR3 is 15 residues. Germline V gene lookup returns CDR1 SQVTM and CDR2 ANQGSEA.